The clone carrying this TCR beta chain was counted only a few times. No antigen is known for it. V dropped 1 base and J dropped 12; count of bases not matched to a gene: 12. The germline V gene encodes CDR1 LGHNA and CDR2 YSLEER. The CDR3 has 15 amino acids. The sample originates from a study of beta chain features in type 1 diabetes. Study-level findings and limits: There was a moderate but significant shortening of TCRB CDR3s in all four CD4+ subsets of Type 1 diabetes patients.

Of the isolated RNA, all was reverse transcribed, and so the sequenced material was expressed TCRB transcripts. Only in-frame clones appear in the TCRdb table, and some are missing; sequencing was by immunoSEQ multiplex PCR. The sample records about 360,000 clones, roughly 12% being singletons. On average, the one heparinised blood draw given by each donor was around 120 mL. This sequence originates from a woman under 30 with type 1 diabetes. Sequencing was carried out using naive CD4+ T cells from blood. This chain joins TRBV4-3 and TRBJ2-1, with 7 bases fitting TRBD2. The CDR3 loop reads CASSQGSSRGSLQFF. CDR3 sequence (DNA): TGCGCCAGCAGCCAAGGGTCTTCTCGCGGGAGCTTGCAGTTCTTC.